A selection of T cell receptor beta chains follows, all from one sample in a study of blood T cell repertoires in COVID-19. Only in-frame clones appear in the TCRdb table, and some are missing; sequencing was by immunoSEQ multiplex PCR. This table has about 230,000 clones, 81% appearing once. Sample: peripheral blood. The receptors here all came from a woman of 80 years or more with acute or convalescent COVID-19. CDR3s include the opening cysteine and the closing phenylalanine or tryptophan. The order of the fields is clone size, V gene, D gene, J gene, CDR3 DNA, CDR3 protein. D genes are given only for firm matches. The listing skips clone size in some rows; elsewhere it reads once, few, many or a size class.

clone_size: .
v_call: TRBV3-1/TRBV3-2
d_call: .
j_call: TRBJ2-4
cdr3_nt: TGTGCCAGCAGCCAAGATGCGTTAGCCAAAAACATTCAGTACTTC
cdr3_aa: CASSQDALAKNIQYF

clone_size: .
v_call: TRBV12-3/TRBV12-4
d_call: .
j_call: TRBJ1-1
cdr3_nt: TGTGCCAGCAGTTTGTACAGGAACACTGAAGCTTTCTTT
cdr3_aa: CASSLYRNTEAFF

clone_size: .
v_call: TRBV7-3
d_call: TRBD2
j_call: TRBJ2-5
cdr3_nt: TGTGCCAGCAGCTTAACGGCTAGCGGGCAAGAGACCCAGTACTTC
cdr3_aa: CASSLTASGQETQYF

clone_size: few
v_call: TRBV6-6
d_call: TRBD1
j_call: TRBJ2-3
cdr3_nt: TGTGCCAGCAGTTACCTCCTCGGGACAGGGTCAGATACGCAGTATTTT
cdr3_aa: CASSYLLGTGSDTQYF

clone_size: .
v_call: TRBV2
d_call: .
j_call: TRBJ2-5
cdr3_nt: TGTGCCAGCAGAACCCGGGACACGTCGGGGAAGACCCAGTACTTC
cdr3_aa: CASRTRDTSGKTQYF

clone_size: .
v_call: TRBV5-1
d_call: TRBD2
j_call: TRBJ2-4
cdr3_nt: TGCGCCAGCAGCTCAGTTAGCGGGGGGTACAAAAACATTCAGTACTTC
cdr3_aa: CASSSVSGGYKNIQYF

clone_size: .
v_call: TRBV18
d_call: .
j_call: TRBJ1-1
cdr3_nt: TGTGCCAGCTCACCACCTGGTTATACAGTAACTGAAGCTTTCTTT
cdr3_aa: CASSPPGYTVTEAFF

clone_size: .
v_call: TRBV10-3
d_call: TRBD2
j_call: TRBJ2-7
cdr3_nt: TGTGCCATCAGTGATGGTCTAGCGGGGGTTCACGAGCAGTACTTC
cdr3_aa: CAISDGLAGVHEQYF

clone_size: few
v_call: TRBV9
d_call: TRBD1
j_call: TRBJ2-2
cdr3_nt: TGTGCCAGCAGCGTAGAGGCAGGGGGCTGGGGCGGGGAGCTGTTTTTT
cdr3_aa: CASSVEAGGWGGELFF

clone_size: .
v_call: TRBV7-2
d_call: .
j_call: TRBJ1-1
cdr3_nt: TGTGCCAGCAGCTCTCCGTTCGGGTTGGCTTTCTTT
cdr3_aa: CASSSPFGLAFF

clone_size: once
v_call: TRBV11-1
d_call: .
j_call: TRBJ2-1
cdr3_nt: TGTGCCAGCAGCTCGACTAGATCCTACAATGAGCAGTTCTTC
cdr3_aa: CASSSTRSYNEQFF

clone_size: .
v_call: TRBV5-5
d_call: .
j_call: TRBJ1-5
cdr3_nt: TGTGCCAGCAGCCCTACGCCATACTATGTTCAGCCCCAGCATTTT
cdr3_aa: CASSPTPYYVQPQHF

clone_size: .
v_call: TRBV18
d_call: .
j_call: TRBJ2-5
cdr3_nt: TGTGCCAGCGGTCTACAGGTTCAAGAGACCCAGTACTTC
cdr3_aa: CASGLQVQETQYF

clone_size: .
v_call: TRBV12-5
d_call: .
j_call: TRBJ2-5
cdr3_nt: TGTGCTAGTGGTCCCGCGGGCGGAGAGACCCAGTACTTC
cdr3_aa: CASGPAGGETQYF

clone_size: .
v_call: TRBV4-1
d_call: .
j_call: TRBJ1-2
cdr3_nt: TGCGCCAGCAGCCAAGACAGCTATGGCTACACCTTC
cdr3_aa: CASSQDSYGYTF

clone_size: .
v_call: TRBV5-1
d_call: .
j_call: TRBJ1-5
cdr3_nt: TGCGCCAGCAGAAACAGCCGGGAGGAGACGCATCAGCCCCAGCATTTT
cdr3_aa: CASRNSREETHQPQHF

clone_size: .
v_call: TRBV5-1
d_call: .
j_call: TRBJ1-4
cdr3_nt: TGCGCCAGCAGCTTGGCCACCCAACGGGGAGAAAAACTGTTTTTT
cdr3_aa: CASSLATQRGEKLFF

clone_size: .
v_call: TRBV10-1
d_call: TRBD1
j_call: TRBJ1-1
cdr3_nt: TGCGCCAGCAGTGGGACAGGCGGCGTCACTGAAGCTTTCTTT
cdr3_aa: CASSGTGGVTEAFF

clone_size: .
v_call: TRBV3-1/TRBV3-2
d_call: TRBD2
j_call: TRBJ2-1
cdr3_nt: TGTGCCAGCTCTACCCCCTCGGGGGGGCCCAATGAGCAGTTCTTC
cdr3_aa: CASSTPSGGPNEQFF

clone_size: once
v_call: TRBV7-3
d_call: .
j_call: TRBJ2-7
cdr3_nt: TGTGCCAGCAGCTTAGGCGCTAGCTCCTACGAGCAGTACTTC
cdr3_aa: CASSLGASSYEQYF

clone_size: .
v_call: TRBV11-2
d_call: .
j_call: TRBJ2-4
cdr3_nt: TGTGCCAGCAGGCCGTCGGGTTTACTAGCCAAAAACATTCAGTACTTC
cdr3_aa: CASRPSGLLAKNIQYF

clone_size: .
v_call: TRBV5-1
d_call: TRBD1
j_call: TRBJ2-1
cdr3_nt: TGCGCCAGCAGCTTGGGCCAGGGGGCGAACAATGAGCAGTTCTTC
cdr3_aa: CASSLGQGANNEQFF

clone_size: .
v_call: TRBV7-8
d_call: TRBD1
j_call: TRBJ1-2
cdr3_nt: TGTGCCAGCAGCTTGCCGGGACAGGGGGCGCGTGGCTACACCTTC
cdr3_aa: CASSLPGQGARGYTF

clone_size: .
v_call: TRBV13
d_call: .
j_call: TRBJ1-1
cdr3_nt: TGTGCCAGCAGCTCGGCGGGACGAAAGAACACTGAAGCTTTCTTT
cdr3_aa: CASSSAGRKNTEAFF

clone_size: .
v_call: TRBV16
d_call: .
j_call: TRBJ2-7
cdr3_nt: TGTGCCAGCAGCCTGCCAGATGTGGCAGGGGCCGACGAGCAGTACTTC
cdr3_aa: CASSLPDVAGADEQYF

clone_size: once
v_call: TRBV2
d_call: .
j_call: TRBJ1-6
cdr3_nt: TGTGCCAGCAGTGAAGCGCTCGGGTCCCCCCACTTT
cdr3_aa: CASSEALGSPHF

clone_size: few
v_call: TRBV7-2
d_call: TRBD1
j_call: TRBJ1-1
cdr3_nt: TGTGCCAGCAGCTCACCGTCCGGGACAGTGAACACTGAAGCTTTCTTT
cdr3_aa: CASSSPSGTVNTEAFF